These T cell receptor beta chains were read from a single sample in a study of PD-1 blockade in classical Hodgkin lymphoma. Assay used: immunoSEQ multiplex PCR; TCRdb lists only in-frame clones, some missing. Of roughly 25,000 clones in the sample, approximately 80% were seen once. The material was peripheral blood mononuclear cells (PBMCs), obtained at baseline. Every receptor here comes from a human donor with classical Hodgkin lymphoma. Each CDR3 is given with its conserved first and last residue. Fields, in order: D gene, V gene, J gene, clone size, CDR3 protein, CDR3 DNA. D genes are given only for firm matches. The size of a clone is reported for some rows only, either as once, few or many, or as a class for expanded clones.

-	TRBV29-1	TRBJ2-1	-	CSVEERQVSSYNEQFF	TGCAGCGTTGAAGAGAGGCAAGTCAGCTCCTACAATGAGCAGTTCTTC
TRBD1	TRBV5-1	TRBJ2-7	-	CASSLRTGSYEQYF	TGCGCCAGCAGCTTGCGGACAGGCTCCTACGAGCAGTACTTC
-	TRBV9	TRBJ2-1	few	CASSVADNRYNEQFF	TGTGCCAGCAGCGTAGCTGACAACAGGTACAATGAGCAGTTCTTC
-	TRBV7-2	TRBJ1-1	-	CASSQVGLNLKAFF	TGTGCCAGCAGCCAAGTCGGGCTGAACCTGAAAGCTTTCTTT
TRBD1	TRBV27	TRBJ2-5	-	CATRTGESGTQYF	TGTGCCACCCGGACAGGGGAGAGCGGGACCCAGTACTTC
-	TRBV5-1	TRBJ2-5	-	CASSWAPGAETQYF	TGCGCCAGCAGCTGGGCCCCCGGGGCTGAGACCCAGTACTTC
-	TRBV1	TRBJ2-5	-	CTSSQEAPPRGQLQETQYF	TGCACCAGCAGCCAAGAAGCCCCCCCCCGCGGGCAGCTCCAAGAGACCCAGTACTTC
TRBD2	TRBV4-3	TRBJ2-1	-	CASSQGGGGGVNEQFF	TGCGCCAGCAGCCAAGGTGGCGGGGGGGGAGTCAATGAGCAGTTCTTC
TRBD2	TRBV5-6	TRBJ2-3	once	CASRRYRDYRTDTQYF	TGTGCCAGCAGACGATACCGGGACTACCGCACAGATACGCAGTATTTT
-	TRBV28	TRBJ1-1	-	CASSFQGLFEAFF	TGTGCCAGCAGTTTTCAGGGTTTGTTTGAAGCTTTCTTT
-	TRBV6-6	TRBJ1-1	-	CASSYLRGGDTEAFF	TGTGCCAGCAGTTACCTGAGAGGGGGAGACACTGAAGCTTTCTTT
-	TRBV4-2	TRBJ2-7	once	CASSQNRDEQYF	TGTGCCAGCAGCCAAAACAGGGACGAGCAGTACTTC
TRBD2	TRBV28	TRBJ2-7	-	CASSFIAGGPGEQYF	TGTGCCAGCAGTTTTATAGCGGGGGGGCCGGGTGAGCAGTACTTC
-	TRBV6-5	TRBJ2-4	-	CASSYPGGAKNIQYF	TGTGCCAGCAGTTACCCTGGCGGGGCCAAAAACATTCAGTACTTC
-	TRBV15	TRBJ1-4	-	CATSRDNGPGEKLFF	TGTGCCACCAGCAGAGATAACGGACCTGGTGAAAAACTGTTTTTT
-	TRBV7-9	TRBJ1-6	once	CASSARAHSPLHF	TGTGCCAGCAGCGCACGGGCCCATTCACCCCTCCACTTT
TRBD2	TRBV5-8	TRBJ2-5	-	CASSGGGPETQYF	TGTGCCAGCAGCGGGGGGGGACCAGAGACCCAGTACTTC
TRBD1	TRBV18	TRBJ2-7	-	CASSRPEGGDEQYF	TGTGCCAGCTCACGACCTGAAGGGGGCGACGAGCAGTACTTC
-	TRBV9	TRBJ1-5	-	CASSVTGNSNQPQHF	TGTGCCAGCAGCGTAACAGGGAATAGCAATCAGCCCCAGCATTTT
-	TRBV10-2	TRBJ2-5	-	CASSESGRQETQYF	TGCGCCAGCAGTGAGTCGGGGCGGCAAGAGACCCAGTACTTC
-	TRBV6-1	TRBJ2-4	-	CASSTDPETNIQYF	TGTGCCAGCAGTACAGACCCTGAGACGAACATTCAGTACTTC
TRBD2	TRBV7-9	TRBJ2-7	-	CASSSGGGFAYEQYF	TGTGCCAGCAGCTCTGGGGGGGGATTCGCCTACGAGCAGTACTTC
-	TRBV18	TRBJ2-7	-	CASSPQDGLPPYEQYF	TGTGCCAGCTCACCACAAGACGGCCTTCCCCCCTACGAGCAGTACTTC
TRBD2	TRBV2	TRBJ2-7	once	CATGGTSALGVHEQYF	TGTGCCACGGGTGGGACTAGCGCTCTCGGGGTCCACGAGCAGTACTTC
-	TRBV19	TRBJ1-3	-	CASSQGNGNTIYF	TGTGCCAGTAGTCAGGGAAATGGAAACACCATATATTTT